This passage covers 7 T cell receptor beta chains from one sample sequenced in a study of T-cell reconstitution after alpha-beta-depleted transplantation in children. Preparation of the TCRbeta library involved a method that used unique molecular identifiers. TCRdb re-analysed the PCR reads in MiXCR, keeping a single row per CDR3 protein. Of around 600,000 distinct CDR3 sequences listed, about 23% are singletons. This specimen was PBMCs, mostly from graft donor cells, taken 360 days after TCRalphabeta/CD19-depleted stem cell transplant. Receptors originate from a boy in the first two years of life who had a stem cell transplant for acute myeloid leukemia, so the T cells may come from the graft donor.

This clonotype was picked up many times. This chain uses TRBV25-1 with TRBJ1-4; D remains ambiguous. V was trimmed by 4 bases and J by 10 bases, leaving 13 bases between them. CDR3 size: 13 residues. Germline V lookup: CDR1 MGHDK, CDR2 SYGVNS. The CDR3 sequence is CASSVARVGKLFF. The CDR3 DNA reads as TGTGCCAGCAGTGTCGCCCGGGTCGGAAAACTGTTTTTT.

The sample holds a few counts of this clonotype. The V gene is TRBV24-1, the J gene TRBJ2-3; D is possibly TRBD2 (6 bases). V lost 1 base, J lost 6 bases, and 13 bases lay in between. The CDR3 has 15 amino acids. Germline V gene lookup returns CDR1 KGHDR and CDR2 SFDVKD. CDR3 region: CATSDFSGEYDTQYF. CDR3 sequence (DNA): TGTGCCACCAGTGATTTTTCGGGGGAGTATGATACGCAGTATTTT.

This clonotype was counted a few times. V usage is TRBV12-3 or TRBV12-4 and J usage is TRBJ1-2; D remains unclear. Trimming removed 3 bases at V and 0 bases at J, with 14 bases between. The CDR3 is made up of 16 amino acids. CDR3 residues: CASSFIAAGSNYGYTF. The CDR3 nucleotides read TGTGCCAGCAGTTTCATAGCGGCGGGATCTAACTATGGCTACACCTTC.

The CDR3 loop reads CASSEPGRNTGELFF. CDR3 coding DNA: TGCGCCAGCAGTGAACCAGGGAGGAACACCGGGGAGCTGTTTTTT. The chain combines TRBV10-2 with TRBJ2-2; D is tentatively TRBD1 or TRBD2 (5 bases each). The ends were cut back, 3 bases at V and 1 base at J, with 9 bases in the middle. The CDR3 consists of 15 residues. Per the germline V gene, CDR1 is WSHSY and CDR2 is SAAADI.

The chain is built from TRBV5-5 and TRBJ1-2, with D possibly matching TRBD1 (6 bases). The CDR3 is 14 residues long. The V end was cut by 0 bases, the J end by 4 bases, with 10 bases between. The germline CDR1 and CDR2 sequences are SGHKS and YYEKEE (reference sequence). CDR3 loop: CASSLDREGYGYTF. CDR3 in DNA: TGTGCCAGCAGCTTGGACAGGGAGGGCTATGGCTACACCTTC.

This clonotype was detected only a few times. This rearrangement joins TRBV27 to TRBJ2-1; D not certain. Germline V lookup: CDR1 MNHEY, CDR2 SMNVEV (reference sequence). V lost 5 bases to trimming and J lost 4 bases, with 15 bases between them. The CDR3 length is 15 residues. The CDR3 DNA reads TGTGCCAGCAGTCCTTTTTTCGAAACATACAATGAGCAGTTCTTC. Translation gives CASSPFFETYNEQFF.

This clonotype was detected only a few times. The chain is built from TRBV24-1 and TRBJ1-4; 8 bases align to TRBD1. CDR1 and CDR2 (germline): KGHDR, SFDVKD. This CDR3 is 16 amino acids long. The V gene end was trimmed by 4 bases and the J gene end by 7 bases; junction bases not matched to a gene: 10. The CDR3 spells CATSDAADRAAEKLFF. The CDR3 DNA reads as TGTGCCACCAGTGACGCCGCGGACAGGGCGGCTGAAAAACTGTTTTTT.